The 10 T cell receptor beta chains presented below share a single source sample, sequenced in a study of blood T cell repertoires in COVID-19. Clones were read by immunoSEQ multiplex PCR, and TCRdb kept only the in-frame ones, dropping some. Among about 180,000 clones, more than 65% were seen once, and the ten largest hold approximately 14%. The sample was PBMCs or T cells enriched from blood (not recorded which). Source of these receptors: a man in his forties or fifties who had recovered from COVID-19.

The J gene is TRBJ1-2, the V gene TRBV27; tentative D call: TRBD1 (6 bases). CDR1 is MNHEY and CDR2 is SMNVEV in the germline V gene (reference sequence). This CDR3 is 13 amino acids long. Between the trimmed V and J ends, which lost 6 bases and 3 bases, there was a span of 11 bases. The CDR3 sequence is CASRADRHYGYTF. The CDR3 DNA follows: TGTGCCAGCAGGGCCGACAGGCACTATGGCTACACCTTC.

CDR3 residues: CASTATGGHQPQHF. The CDR3 nucleotides read TGTGCCAGCACCGCCACAGGGGGGCATCAGCCCCAGCATTTT. This chain links TRBV6-5 with TRBJ1-5; TRBD1 agrees at 8 bases. The CDR3 has 14 residues. Germline assignment: CDR1 MNHEY and CDR2 SVGAGI. The junction had 7 bases not matched to a gene; V was cut back by 7 bases and J by 5 bases.

This chain links TRBV5-4 with TRBJ2-1; 12 bases align to TRBD2. From germline, CDR1 is SGHNT and CDR2 YYREEE (reference sequence). With V trimmed by 2 bases and J by 5 bases, 2 bases remained unmatched. This CDR3 contains 15 residues. This CDR3 is CASSLLAGGHNEQFF. CDR3 DNA sequence: TGTGCCAGCAGCTTACTAGCGGGGGGCCACAATGAGCAGTTCTTC.

This chain links TRBV21-1 with TRBJ1-2; the table calls TRBD1, which could not be checked here. TRBV21-1 corresponds to a pseudogene. The CDR3 runs to 15 residues. CDR3 loop: CASSKKSGQNYGYTF. The DNA for the CDR3 is TGTGCCAGCAGCAAAAAATCAGGACAGAACTATGGCTACACCTTC.

To note about this clone: The germline gene is not matched at one end of the junction; a read error may be the cause. J is TRBJ2-3 and V is TRBV11-2; D gene unclear. The CDR3 sequence is 11 residues long. The V gene's germline CDR1 is SGHAT and CDR2 FQNNGV. The CDR3 here is CASSSLVGENF. CDR3 nucleotides: TGTGCCAGCAGCTCCCTGGTCGGTGAGAATTTT.

The DNA of the CDR3 is TGTGCCAGCAGTGACAGGGGGCAAGAGACCCAGTACTTC. This translates into CASSDRGQETQYF. The chain joins TRBV6-1 to TRBJ2-5, with 7 bases fitting TRBD1. CDR3 length equals 13 residues. The V and J ends lost 3 bases and 2 bases, in that order; junction bases with no gene match: 0. Germline V CDR1 and CDR2: MNHNS, SASEGT.

The V gene is TRBV2, the J gene TRBJ2-3; a weak D match, TRBD2 (5 bases). Trimming took off 6 bases at V and 4 bases at J, with 20 bases between the two ends. This CDR3 is built from 16 residues. Germline V lookup: CDR1 SNHLY, CDR2 FYNNEI. The CDR3 DNA sequence: TGTGCCAGCAGAGGCCAGGAGGCCCAGGTGGCAGATACGCAGTATTTT. Translating it yields CASRGQEAQVADTQYF.

The rearrangement uses TRBV11-2 and TRBJ1-4; D is perhaps TRBD1 (5 bases). The germline gives CDR1 SGHAT, CDR2 FQNNGV. The V and J ends lost 4 bases and 6 bases respectively, with 12 bases between them. The CDR3 has 14 amino acids. The CDR3 spells CASSSRRGDEKLFF. CDR3 DNA: TGTGCCAGCAGCTCCCGCCGGGGGGATGAAAAACTGTTTTTT.

CDR3 sequence (DNA): TGTGCCAGCAGCCAAAACCGGGGGGCTTTCTTT. This encodes CASSQNRGAFF. This chain uses TRBV28 with TRBJ1-1; D might be TRBD1 (5 bases). This CDR3 spans 11 amino acids. The germline V gene has CDR1 MDHEN and CDR2 SYDVKM. Trimming cost V 6 bases and J 11 bases, with 13 bases left between them.

This clone was found a few times. This chain connects TRBV7-8 to TRBJ2-7, with 7 bases aligning to TRBD1. Germline CDR1 reads SGHVS; CDR2 reads FQNEAQ. V dropped 0 bases and J dropped 1; count of bases not matched to a gene: 3. The CDR3 spans 15 residues. In DNA, the CDR3 is TGTGCCAGCAGCTTAGCCCCGGGACAGTCCTACGAGCAGTACTTC. It codes for CASSLAPGQSYEQYF.